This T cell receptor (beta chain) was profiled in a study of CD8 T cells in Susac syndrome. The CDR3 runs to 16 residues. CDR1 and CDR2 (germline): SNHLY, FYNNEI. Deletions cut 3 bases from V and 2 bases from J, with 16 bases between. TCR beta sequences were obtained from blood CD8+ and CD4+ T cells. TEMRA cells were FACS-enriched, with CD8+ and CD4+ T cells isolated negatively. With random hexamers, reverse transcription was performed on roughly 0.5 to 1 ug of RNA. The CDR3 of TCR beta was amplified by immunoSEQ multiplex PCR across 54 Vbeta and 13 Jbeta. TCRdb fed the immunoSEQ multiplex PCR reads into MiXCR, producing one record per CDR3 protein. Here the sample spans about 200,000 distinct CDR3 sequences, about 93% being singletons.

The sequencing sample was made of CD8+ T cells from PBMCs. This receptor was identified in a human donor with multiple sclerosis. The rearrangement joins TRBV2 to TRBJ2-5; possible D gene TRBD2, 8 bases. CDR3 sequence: CASSDREGAYQETQYF. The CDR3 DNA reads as TGTGCCAGCAGTGATCGGGAGGGGGCCTATCAAGAGACCCAGTACTTC.